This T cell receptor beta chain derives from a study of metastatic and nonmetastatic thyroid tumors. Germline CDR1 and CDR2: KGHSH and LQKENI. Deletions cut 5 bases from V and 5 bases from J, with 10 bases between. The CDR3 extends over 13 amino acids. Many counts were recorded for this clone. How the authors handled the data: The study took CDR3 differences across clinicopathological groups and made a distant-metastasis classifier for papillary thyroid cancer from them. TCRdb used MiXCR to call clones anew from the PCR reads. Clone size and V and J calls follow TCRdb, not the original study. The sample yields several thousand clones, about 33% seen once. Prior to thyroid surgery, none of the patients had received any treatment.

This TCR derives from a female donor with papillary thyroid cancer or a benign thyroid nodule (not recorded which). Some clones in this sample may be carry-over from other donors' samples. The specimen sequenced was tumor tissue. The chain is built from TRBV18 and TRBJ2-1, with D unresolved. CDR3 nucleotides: TGTGCCAGCTCATTGTTGTCAGACAATGAGCAGTTCTTC. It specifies CASSLLSDNEQFF.